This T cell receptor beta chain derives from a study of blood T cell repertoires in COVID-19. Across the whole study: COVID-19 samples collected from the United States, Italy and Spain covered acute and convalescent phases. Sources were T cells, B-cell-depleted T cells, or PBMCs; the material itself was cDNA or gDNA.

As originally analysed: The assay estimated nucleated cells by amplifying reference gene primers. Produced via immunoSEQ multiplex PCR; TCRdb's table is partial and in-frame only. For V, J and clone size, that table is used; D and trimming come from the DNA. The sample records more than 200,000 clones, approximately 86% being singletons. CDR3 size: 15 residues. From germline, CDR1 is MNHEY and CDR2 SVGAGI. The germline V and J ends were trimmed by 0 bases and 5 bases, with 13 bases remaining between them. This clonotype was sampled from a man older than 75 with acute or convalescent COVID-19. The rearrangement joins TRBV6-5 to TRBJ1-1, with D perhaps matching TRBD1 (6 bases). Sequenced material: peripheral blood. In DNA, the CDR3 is TGTGCCAGCAGTTACTCCAACCCAAGGGGGACTGAAGCTTTCTTT. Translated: CASSYSNPRGTEAFF.